This TCR beta chain was retrieved from a study of identical twins. This clonotype was recorded at least ten times. This CDR3 has 16 residues. V trimming: 3 bases; J trimming: 2 bases; junction bases outside the gene matches: 4. TCRdb reprocessed the 5' RACE reads via MiXCR and lists one record per CDR3 protein. The table lists under 1 million distinct CDR3 sequences, roughly 12% of them singletons. This sample was also put to use in a study of yellow fever vaccine responses in identical twins.

The sequencing sample was made of PBMCs. The chain links TRBV12-3 or TRBV12-4 to TRBJ2-5; 12 bases map to TRBD2. The receptor was isolated from a woman younger than 30 in good health. This chain's CDR3 is CASSFRLAGVQETQYF. The CDR3 DNA is TGTGCCAGCAGTTTCCGACTAGCGGGGGTTCAAGAGACCCAGTACTTC.